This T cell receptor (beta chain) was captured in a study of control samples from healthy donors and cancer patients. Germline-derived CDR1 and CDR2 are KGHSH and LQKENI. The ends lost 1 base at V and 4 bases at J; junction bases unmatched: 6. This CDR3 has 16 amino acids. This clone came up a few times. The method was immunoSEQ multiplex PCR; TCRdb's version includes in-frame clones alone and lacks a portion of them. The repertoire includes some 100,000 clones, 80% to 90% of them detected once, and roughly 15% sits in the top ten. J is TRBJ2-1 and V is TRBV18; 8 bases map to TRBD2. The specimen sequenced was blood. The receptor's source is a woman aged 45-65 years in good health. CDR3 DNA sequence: TGTGCCAGCTCACCACGGAGTAGCGGGGTATACAATGAGCAGTTCTTC. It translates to CASSPRSSGVYNEQFF.